A selection of T cell receptor beta chains follows, all from one sample in a study of cytomegalovirus exposure and HLA in healthy donors. Method: immunoSEQ multiplex PCR; TCRdb's copy keeps in-frame clones and lacks some. Counted here are about 150,000 clones, approximately 76% occurring once; the ten biggest clones make up about 5.4%. Sequenced sample: PBMCs. The receptors derive from a woman aged 18-29 years in good health and CMV-seropositive. CDR3s include the opening cysteine and the closing phenylalanine or tryptophan. A D gene is named only where the DNA matches it firmly. Size values are once, few and many counts, or a class for expanded clones, and some rows have none.

DNA,CDR3,V,size,J,D
TGTGCCAGCCGGACAGGGTTTGCAGATACGCAGTATTTT,CASRTGFADTQYF,TRBV5-4,NA,TRBJ2-3,TRBD1
TGCGCCAGCAGCCCAACGGGGGGCTCGCTTAGGACTGAAGCTTTCTTT,CASSPTGGSLRTEAFF,TRBV5-1,NA,TRBJ1-1,NA
TGTGCCAGCAGTTCCCCGACAGCCTCCTCCTACAATGAGCAGTTCTTC,CASSSPTASSYNEQFF,TRBV6-6,once,TRBJ2-1,NA
TGTGCCAGCATGTACAGGGGGGATGAAGCTTTCTTT,CASMYRGDEAFF,TRBV19,few,TRBJ1-1,TRBD1
TGTGCCAGCACCACTAACTTAGGCACTGAAGCTTTCTTT,CASTTNLGTEAFF,TRBV6-5,few,TRBJ1-1,NA
TGTGCCAGCTCTGCCGGGACAGGGGCCTACGAGCAGTACTTC,CASSAGTGAYEQYF,TRBV7-2,NA,TRBJ2-7,TRBD1
TGTGCCAGTAGTATTTTGGGGCTCACCGGGGAGCTGTTTTTT,CASSILGLTGELFF,TRBV19,NA,TRBJ2-2,NA
TGTGCCAGTAGCCCCCGGGACAGGGACGTTGTCGAGCAGTACTTC,CASSPRDRDVVEQYF,TRBV19,NA,TRBJ2-7,TRBD1
TGCGCCACCAGAGACAGGGCAAAAGGGGGTGGCTACACCTTC,CATRDRAKGGGYTF,TRBV5-1,few,TRBJ1-2,TRBD1
TGTGCCAGCTCACATTCGACAGGGGCCCACGAGCAGTACTTC,CASSHSTGAHEQYF,TRBV18,NA,TRBJ2-7,TRBD1
TGTGCCAGCAGCTTAGGGACAGGGAACACCGGGGAGCTGTTTTTT,CASSLGTGNTGELFF,TRBV7-3,NA,TRBJ2-2,TRBD1
TGTGCCAGCAGCCGAGGGGACAGACCCTCCTACGAGCAGTACTTC,CASSRGDRPSYEQYF,TRBV7-9,NA,TRBJ2-7,TRBD1
TGTGCCTGGAGTGTCGGGAGCGGCTACACCTTC,CAWSVGSGYTF,TRBV30,few,TRBJ1-2,NA
TGTGCCAGCAGTCGTCCTGGACTAGCGGGGGGAAGGTGGGAGACCCAGTACTTC,CASSRPGLAGGRWETQYF,TRBV9,NA,TRBJ2-5,TRBD2
TGTGCCAGCAGCAAAGTGACTAGCGGGGAGTGCACAGATACGCAGTATTTT,CASSKVTSGECTDTQYF,TRBV21-1,many,TRBJ2-3,NA
TGCAGCGTGTTCGAACAGGCGGGACCTAACTATGGCTACACCTTC,CSVFEQAGPNYGYTF,TRBV29-1,NA,TRBJ1-2,NA
TGTGCCAGCAGCCAGGACCCCGGGGGGTCAGCCTACAATGAGCAGTTCTTC,CASSQDPGGSAYNEQFF,TRBV4-2,NA,TRBJ2-1,TRBD2
TGTGCCAGCAGCTTAACGTCCGCGGGGCTCGGGGCCAACGTCCTGACTTTC,CASSLTSAGLGANVLTF,TRBV7-9,NA,TRBJ2-6,NA
TGTGCCAGCCGCCCCGGACTGGCTAATCAGCCCCAGCATTTT,CASRPGLANQPQHF,TRBV25-1,NA,TRBJ1-5,NA
TGCAGTGCCAAGGACACTTACGAGCAGTACTTC,CSAKDTYEQYF,TRBV20-1,NA,TRBJ2-7,NA
TGTGCCAGCAGCAAACAGGGGCAGGAGGGGACGGCCCAGTACTTC,CASSKQGQEGTAQYF,TRBV7-9,NA,TRBJ2-5,NA
TGTGCCAGCAGCTTCGGGAGCACCGGGGAGCTGTTTTTT,CASSFGSTGELFF,TRBV13,few,TRBJ2-2,NA
TGTGCCAGCAGCTTAAGAGTTAATGAAAAACTGTTTTTT,CASSLRVNEKLFF,TRBV5-4,NA,TRBJ1-4,NA
TGTGCCAGCAGCTTGATGAGTAATGAGCAGTTCTTC,CASSLMSNEQFF,TRBV5-4,NA,TRBJ2-1,NA
TGCGCCAGCAGTACTCTTCCCGAGGCGCATGAGCAGTTCTTC,CASSTLPEAHEQFF,TRBV5-1,NA,TRBJ2-1,NA
TGTGCCAGCACGAGATGGGAGGGGAACACTGAAGCTTTCTTT,CASTRWEGNTEAFF,TRBV6-5,NA,TRBJ1-1,NA
TGTGCCAGCAGTGTTACAGGGGATTCACCCCTCCACTTT,CASSVTGDSPLHF,TRBV2,NA,TRBJ1-6,TRBD1
TGTGCCAGCAGTTACTTAGGGTTTGACCTCGGGAAGCAGTTCTTC,CASSYLGFDLGKQFF,TRBV6-6,NA,TRBJ2-1,NA
TGTGCCAGCAGCTCCGACCGGGACAGGGTATCTAACTATGGCTACACCTTC,CASSSDRDRVSNYGYTF,TRBV7-9,NA,TRBJ1-2,TRBD1
TGTGCCAGCAGCTCAGGGGGTAGCAATCAGCCCCAGCATTTT,CASSSGGSNQPQHF,TRBV7-9,NA,TRBJ1-5,TRBD1
TGTGCCTGGAGTGTAAGTGGGCTCTATGGCTACACCTTC,CAWSVSGLYGYTF,TRBV30,NA,TRBJ1-2,NA
TGTGCCAGCAGTGAAAGGTCGGGGGGCTTACCCCTCCACTTT,CASSERSGGLPLHF,TRBV6-1,NA,TRBJ1-6,NA
TGTGCCAGCAGGCCAGGGGGGCCTGGAAACACCATATATTTT,CASRPGGPGNTIYF,TRBV7-9,NA,TRBJ1-3,TRBD1
TGTTCCAGCAGCTTTAATCAGCGGGGCGTGAACGAGCAGTACTTC,CSSSFNQRGVNEQYF,TRBV7-9,NA,TRBJ2-7,TRBD2
TGCGCCAGCAGCCCAGGACTAGTTGTCGGGGAGCTGTTTTTT,CASSPGLVVGELFF,TRBV4-3,NA,TRBJ2-2,TRBD2
TGCGCCAGCAGCTTATCCGGGGTTAACGGGGAGCTGTTTTTT,CASSLSGVNGELFF,TRBV5-1,few,TRBJ2-2,NA
TGTGCCAGTAGCACCCCCCCGGGGGGGACAGGGAGAAGCAATCAGCCCCAGCATTTT,CASSTPPGGTGRSNQPQHF,TRBV19,NA,TRBJ1-5,TRBD1
TGCGCCAGCAGCTCCACCACCAAGACAGGGTTTTTGACAGATACGCAGTATTTT,CASSSTTKTGFLTDTQYF,TRBV5-1,NA,TRBJ2-3,TRBD1
TGTGCCAGCAGCTTGTTATCAGGGAATCAGCCCCAGCATTTT,CASSLLSGNQPQHF,TRBV5-5,NA,TRBJ1-5,NA
TGTGCCAGCACCCTTGAAGCAGGGGACTATGGCTACACCTTC,CASTLEAGDYGYTF,TRBV2,NA,TRBJ1-2,NA
TGCGCCAGCACATGGGCCCGGCGCACAGATACGCAGTATTTT,CASTWARRTDTQYF,TRBV5-1,NA,TRBJ2-3,NA
TGTGCCAGCAGTTACCAACTCGACAGTATCTACAATGAGCAGTTCTTC,CASSYQLDSIYNEQFF,TRBV6-5,NA,TRBJ2-1,NA
TGTGCCAGCAAGACCGGGACAGAGAACACTGAAGCTTTCTTT,CASKTGTENTEAFF,TRBV6-5,NA,TRBJ1-1,TRBD1
TGTGCCAGCAGGTCGGGACAGTTCTACGAGCAGTACTTC,CASRSGQFYEQYF,TRBV27,NA,TRBJ2-7,TRBD1
TGTGCCAGCAGCTCTACAGGGGCCGGGGCCAACGTCCTGACTTTC,CASSSTGAGANVLTF,TRBV5-4,few,TRBJ2-6,TRBD1
TGTGCCAGCAGCCAAGGGGACAGGGGGTTCAATGAGCAGTTCTTC,CASSQGDRGFNEQFF,TRBV4-2,once,TRBJ2-1,TRBD1
TGTGCCTGGAGAAGCGGGGGGGGGTACCAAGAGACCCAGTACTTC,CAWRSGGGYQETQYF,TRBV30,few,TRBJ2-5,TRBD2
TGTGCCGTACAGGGGGCGTTGAATAATTCACCCCTCCACTTT,CAVQGALNNSPLHF,TRBV2,NA,TRBJ1-6,TRBD1
TGTGCCAGCAGCCTTAGCGTGACTACAACTAGCACAGATACGCAGTATTTT,CASSLSVTTTSTDTQYF,TRBV7-6,NA,TRBJ2-3,NA
TGTGCCAGCAGCTCGAGAGGGAAGCGGGGGGGAGATTCGCAGCGCGAGACCCAGTACTTC,CASSSRGKRGGDSQRETQYF,TRBV13,NA,TRBJ2-5,TRBD2
TGTGCCAGCAGCGTAGGGACTCCGGAGACCCAGTACTTC,CASSVGTPETQYF,TRBV9,NA,TRBJ2-5,NA
TGCGCCAGCAGCTTATCAGGGCCCTCCTACTCACCCCTCCACTTT,CASSLSGPSYSPLHF,TRBV5-1,NA,TRBJ1-6,NA
TGCAGCGTTCGGGGGATGGCAGATACGCAGTATTTT,CSVRGMADTQYF,TRBV29-1,NA,TRBJ2-3,NA
TGCGCCAGCAGCCAGACTAGCGGGGGGGCCTACGAGCAGTACTTC,CASSQTSGGAYEQYF,TRBV4-1,NA,TRBJ2-7,TRBD2
TGTGCCAGTGCGACAGGGTCCCATCAGCCCCAGCATTTT,CASATGSHQPQHF,TRBV19,NA,TRBJ1-5,TRBD1
TGTGCCAGCAGTTTAACGTACAGGGCCAGCGAGCAGTACTTC,CASSLTYRASEQYF,TRBV28,NA,TRBJ2-7,NA
TGTGCCAGCACTACGGGGGAGCGGGGGGACAATGAGCAGTTCTTC,CASTTGERGDNEQFF,TRBV6-4,NA,TRBJ2-1,TRBD2
TGTGCCAGCAGCTTAACCAGATACACAGATACGCAGTATTTT,CASSLTRYTDTQYF,TRBV7-6,NA,TRBJ2-3,NA
TGTGCCAGCAGTGTGAGGTTACAAGAGACCCAGTACTTC,CASSVRLQETQYF,TRBV2,NA,TRBJ2-5,NA